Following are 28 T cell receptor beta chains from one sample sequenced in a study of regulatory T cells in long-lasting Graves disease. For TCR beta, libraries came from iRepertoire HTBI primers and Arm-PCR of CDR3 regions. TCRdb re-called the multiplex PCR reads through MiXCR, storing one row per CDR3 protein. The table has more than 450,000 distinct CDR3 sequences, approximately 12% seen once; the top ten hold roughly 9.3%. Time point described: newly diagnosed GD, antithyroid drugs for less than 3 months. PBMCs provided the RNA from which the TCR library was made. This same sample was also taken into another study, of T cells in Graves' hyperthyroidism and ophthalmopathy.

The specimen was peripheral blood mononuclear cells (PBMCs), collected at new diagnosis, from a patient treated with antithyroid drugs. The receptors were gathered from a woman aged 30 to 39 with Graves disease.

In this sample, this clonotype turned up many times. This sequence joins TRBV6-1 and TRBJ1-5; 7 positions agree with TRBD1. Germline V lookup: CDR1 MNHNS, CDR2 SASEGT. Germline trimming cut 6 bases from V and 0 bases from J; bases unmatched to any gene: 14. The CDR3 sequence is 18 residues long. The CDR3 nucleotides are TGTGCCAGCAGGGCCGGCGGGACAGTGATGGATAGCAATCAGCCCCAGCATTTT. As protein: CASRAGGTVMDSNQPQHF.

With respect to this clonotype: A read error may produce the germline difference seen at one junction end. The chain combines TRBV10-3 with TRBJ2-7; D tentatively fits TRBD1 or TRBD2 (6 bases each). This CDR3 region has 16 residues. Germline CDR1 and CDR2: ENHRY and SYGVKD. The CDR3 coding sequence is TGTGCCATCAGTGAGTTCAGGGGCCGGGACTCTAGGGAGCGGTACTTC. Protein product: CAISEFRGRDSRERYF.

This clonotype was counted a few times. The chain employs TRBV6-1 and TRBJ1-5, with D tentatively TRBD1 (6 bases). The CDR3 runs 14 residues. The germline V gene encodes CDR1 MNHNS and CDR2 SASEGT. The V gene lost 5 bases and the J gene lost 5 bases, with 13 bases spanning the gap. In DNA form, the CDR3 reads TGTGCCAGCAGTAAACAGGGAGGGGATCAGCCCCAGCATTTT. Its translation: CASSKQGGDQPQHF.

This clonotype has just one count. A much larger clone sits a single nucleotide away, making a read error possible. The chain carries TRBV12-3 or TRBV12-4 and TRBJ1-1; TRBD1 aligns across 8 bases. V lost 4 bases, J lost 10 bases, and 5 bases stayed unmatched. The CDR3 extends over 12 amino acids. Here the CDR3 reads CASSSRGRSAFF. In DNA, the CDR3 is TGTGCCAGCAGTTCCAGGGGGCGATCAGCTTTCTTT.

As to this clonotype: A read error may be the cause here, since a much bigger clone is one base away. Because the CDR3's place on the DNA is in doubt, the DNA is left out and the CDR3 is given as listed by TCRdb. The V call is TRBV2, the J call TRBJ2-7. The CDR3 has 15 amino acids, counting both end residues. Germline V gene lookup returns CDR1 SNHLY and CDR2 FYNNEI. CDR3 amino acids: CASSVGSGITYEQHF.

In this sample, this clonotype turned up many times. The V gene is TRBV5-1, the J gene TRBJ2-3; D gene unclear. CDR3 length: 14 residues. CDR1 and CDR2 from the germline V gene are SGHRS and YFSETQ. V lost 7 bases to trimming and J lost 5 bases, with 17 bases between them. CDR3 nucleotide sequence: TGCGCCAGCCGCCAGCAGTTGAACCTAGATACGCAGTATTTT. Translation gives CASRQQLNLDTQYF.

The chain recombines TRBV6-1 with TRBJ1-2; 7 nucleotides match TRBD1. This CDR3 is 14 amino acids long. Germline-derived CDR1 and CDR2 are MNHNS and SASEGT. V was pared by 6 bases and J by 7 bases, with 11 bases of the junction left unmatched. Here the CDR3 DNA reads TGTGCCAGCAGCCCCAACGACAGGGCAGGTGGCTACACCTTC. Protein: CASSPNDRAGGYTF.

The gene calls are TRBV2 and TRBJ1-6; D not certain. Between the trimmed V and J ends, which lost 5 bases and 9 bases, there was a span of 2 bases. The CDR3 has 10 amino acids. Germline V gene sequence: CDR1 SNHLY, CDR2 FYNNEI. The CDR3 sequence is CASSLSPLHF. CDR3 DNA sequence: TGTGCCAGCAGTCTTTCACCCCTCCACTTT.

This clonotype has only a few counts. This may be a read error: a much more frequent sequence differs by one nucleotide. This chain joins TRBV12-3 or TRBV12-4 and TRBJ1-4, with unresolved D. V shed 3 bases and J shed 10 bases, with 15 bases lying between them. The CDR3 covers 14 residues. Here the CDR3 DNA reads TGTGCCAGCAGTTTCGGCGGGAATACGGCAAAACTGTTTTTT. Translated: CASSFGGNTAKLFF.

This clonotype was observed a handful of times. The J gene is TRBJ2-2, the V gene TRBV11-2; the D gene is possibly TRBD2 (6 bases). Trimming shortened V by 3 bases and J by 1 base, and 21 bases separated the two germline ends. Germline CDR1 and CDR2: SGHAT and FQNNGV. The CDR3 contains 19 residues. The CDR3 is CASSFRHFGTGGNTGELFF. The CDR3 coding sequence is TGTGCCAGCAGCTTTAGGCACTTCGGGACTGGCGGGAACACCGGGGAGCTGTTTTTT.

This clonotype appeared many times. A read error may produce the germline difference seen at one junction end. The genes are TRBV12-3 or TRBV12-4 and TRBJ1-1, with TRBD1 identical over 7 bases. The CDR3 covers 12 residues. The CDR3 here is CASSLGQGIPLF. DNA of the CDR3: TGTGCCAGCAGTTTAGGACAGGGTATACCTCTCTTT.

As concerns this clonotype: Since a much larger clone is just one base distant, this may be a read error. CDR3 nucleotides: TGTGCCGGCAGCCCAGGACTAGCGGCCTCGGAGACCCAGTACTTC. It codes for CAGSPGLAASETQYF. The chain is built from TRBV6-2 or TRBV6-3 and TRBJ2-4, with 10 bases identical to TRBD2. The DNA matches TRBJ2-5 better at its end, which makes the J call doubtful. Germline assignment: CDR1 MNHEY and CDR2 SVGEGT. The CDR3 is 15 residues long.

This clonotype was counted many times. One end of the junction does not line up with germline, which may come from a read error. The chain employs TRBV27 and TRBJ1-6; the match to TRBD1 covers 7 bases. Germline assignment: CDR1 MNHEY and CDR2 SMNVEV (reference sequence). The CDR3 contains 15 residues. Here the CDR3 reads CASSVSAGTVSPLHF. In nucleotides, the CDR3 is TGTGCCAGCAGTGTATCAGCCGGGACAGTGTCCCCCCTCCACTTT.

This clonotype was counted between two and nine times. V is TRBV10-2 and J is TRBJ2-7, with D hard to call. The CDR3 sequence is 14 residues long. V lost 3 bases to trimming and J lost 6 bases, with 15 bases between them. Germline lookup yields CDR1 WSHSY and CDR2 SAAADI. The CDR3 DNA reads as TGCGCCAGCAGTGATTGGGGTCCGTGGGGCGAGCAGTACTTC. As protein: CASSDWGPWGEQYF.

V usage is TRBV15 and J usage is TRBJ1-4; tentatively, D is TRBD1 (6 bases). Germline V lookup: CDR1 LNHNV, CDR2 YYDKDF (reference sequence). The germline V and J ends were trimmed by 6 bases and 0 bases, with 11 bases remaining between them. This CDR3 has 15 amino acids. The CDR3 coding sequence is TGTGCCACCAGTCTGGACAGCACAACTAATGAAAAACTGTTTTTT. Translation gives CATSLDSTTNEKLFF.

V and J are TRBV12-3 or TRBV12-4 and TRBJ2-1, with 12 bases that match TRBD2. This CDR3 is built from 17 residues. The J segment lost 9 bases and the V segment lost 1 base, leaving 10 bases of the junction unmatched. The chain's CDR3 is CASSLVGSLAGGGEQFF. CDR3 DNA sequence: TGTGCCAGCAGTTTAGTGGGTTCTCTAGCGGGAGGGGGTGAGCAGTTCTTC.

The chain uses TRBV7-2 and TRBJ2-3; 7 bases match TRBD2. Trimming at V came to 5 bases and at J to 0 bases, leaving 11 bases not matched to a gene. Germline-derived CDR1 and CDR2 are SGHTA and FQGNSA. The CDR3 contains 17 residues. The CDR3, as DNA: TGTGCCAGCAGCGCAATGCGGTCTAGCGGTAGCACAGATACGCAGTATTTT. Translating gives CASSAMRSSGSTDTQYF.

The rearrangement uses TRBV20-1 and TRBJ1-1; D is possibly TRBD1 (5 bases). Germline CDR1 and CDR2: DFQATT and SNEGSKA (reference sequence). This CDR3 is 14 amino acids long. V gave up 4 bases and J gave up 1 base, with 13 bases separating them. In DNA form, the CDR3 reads TGCAGTGCTACTAGGGGCATAGGGAACACTGAAGCTTTCTTT. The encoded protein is CSATRGIGNTEAFF.

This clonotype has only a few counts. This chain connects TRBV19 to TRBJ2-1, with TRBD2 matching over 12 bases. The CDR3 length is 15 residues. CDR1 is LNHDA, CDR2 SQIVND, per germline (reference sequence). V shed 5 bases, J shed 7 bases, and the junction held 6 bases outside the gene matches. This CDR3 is CASSLSSGRVNEQFF. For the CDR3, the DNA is TGTGCCAGTAGTCTTTCTAGCGGGAGGGTTAATGAGCAGTTCTTC.

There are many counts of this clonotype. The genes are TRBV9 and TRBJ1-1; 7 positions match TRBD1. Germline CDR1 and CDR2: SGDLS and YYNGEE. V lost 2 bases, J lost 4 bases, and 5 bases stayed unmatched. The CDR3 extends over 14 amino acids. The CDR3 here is CASSVANRGTEAFF. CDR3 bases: TGTGCCAGCAGCGTGGCAAACAGGGGCACTGAAGCTTTCTTT.

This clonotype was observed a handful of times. The CDR3: CASSFWQPVSYEQYF. In nucleotides, the CDR3 is TGTGCCAGCAGTTTCTGGCAGCCAGTAAGCTACGAGCAGTACTTC. The V call is TRBV28, the J call TRBJ2-7; no clear D gene. Between the trimmed V and J ends, which lost 3 bases and 3 bases, there was a span of 15 bases. The CDR3 is 15 residues long. Germline CDR1 MDHEN, CDR2 SYDVKM.

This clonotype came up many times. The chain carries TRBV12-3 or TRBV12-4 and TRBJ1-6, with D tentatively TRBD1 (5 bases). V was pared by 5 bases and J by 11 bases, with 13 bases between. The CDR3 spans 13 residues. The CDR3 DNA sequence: TGTGCCAGCAGTGATGGGGCCGCCACACCCCTCCACTTT. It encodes CASSDGAATPLHF.

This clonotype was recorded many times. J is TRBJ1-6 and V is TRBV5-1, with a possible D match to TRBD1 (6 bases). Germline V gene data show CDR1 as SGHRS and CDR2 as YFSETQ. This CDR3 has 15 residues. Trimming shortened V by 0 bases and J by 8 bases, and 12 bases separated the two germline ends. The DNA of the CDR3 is TGCGCCAGCAGCTTGGCAGGGGCCTCGTATTCACCCCTCCACTTT. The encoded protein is CASSLAGASYSPLHF.

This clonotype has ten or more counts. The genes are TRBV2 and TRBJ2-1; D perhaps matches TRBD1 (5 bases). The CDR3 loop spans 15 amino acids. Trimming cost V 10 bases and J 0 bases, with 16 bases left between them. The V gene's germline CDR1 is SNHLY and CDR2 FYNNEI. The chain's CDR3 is CATKPQGTSYNEQFF. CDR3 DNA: TGTGCCACTAAACCCCAGGGTACCTCCTACAATGAGCAGTTCTTC.

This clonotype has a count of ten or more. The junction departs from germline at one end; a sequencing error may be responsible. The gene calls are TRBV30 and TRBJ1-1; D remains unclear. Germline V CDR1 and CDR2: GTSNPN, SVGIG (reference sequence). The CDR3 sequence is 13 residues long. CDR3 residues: CARSLWATSEAFF. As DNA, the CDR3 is TGTGCCCGGAGTCTTTGGGCTACCTCTGAAGCTTTCTTT.

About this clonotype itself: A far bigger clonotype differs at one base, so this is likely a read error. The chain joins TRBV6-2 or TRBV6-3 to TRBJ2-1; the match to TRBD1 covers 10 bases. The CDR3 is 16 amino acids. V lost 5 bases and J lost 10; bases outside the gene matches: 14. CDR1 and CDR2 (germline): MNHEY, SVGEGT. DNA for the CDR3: TGTGCCAGCAGTGGTCCCGGGACAGGGGTCGCGTTAGAGCAGTTCTTC. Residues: CASSGPGTGVALEQFF.

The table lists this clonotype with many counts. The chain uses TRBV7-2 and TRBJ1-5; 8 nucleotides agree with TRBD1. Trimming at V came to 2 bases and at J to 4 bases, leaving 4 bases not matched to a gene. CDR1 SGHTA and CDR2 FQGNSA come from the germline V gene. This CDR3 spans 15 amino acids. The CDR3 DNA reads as TGTGCCAGCAGCTTACAGGGGACAGGTAATCAGCCCCAGCATTTT. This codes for CASSLQGTGNQPQHF.

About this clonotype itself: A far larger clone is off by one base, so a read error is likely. CDR3 amino acids: CASSLSESYEQFF. CDR3 bases: TGTGCCAGCAGCTTATCCGAGTCCTACGAGCAGTTCTTC. The rearrangement joins TRBV11-2 to TRBJ2-1, with D uncertain. CDR1 and CDR2 from the germline V gene are SGHAT and FQNNGV. V was shortened by 2 bases and J by 10 bases, with 12 bases between the two germline ends. The CDR3 consists of 13 residues.